This T cell receptor beta chain was captured by sequencing in a study of blood T cell repertoires in COVID-19. At the level of the study: Samples of COVID-19 (acute and convalescent) were obtained from the United States, Italy and Spain. Sources were T cells, B-cell-depleted T cells, or PBMCs; the material itself was cDNA or gDNA.

Profiled with immunoSEQ multiplex PCR; TCRdb holds only in-frame clones, not every one. Of hundreds of thousands of clones listed, around 91% are singletons. The age range of participants was 18 to 89 years, with residence in roughly 25 US areas. This clone was recorded once. The trim removed 4 bases at V and 6 bases at J, leaving 20 bases unmatched. The germline CDR1 and CDR2 sequences are MNHEY and SVGEGT. The CDR3 totals 19 residues. The chain combines TRBV6-2 or TRBV6-3 with TRBJ1-5; TRBD1 matches 8 bases. The source material was PBMCs or T cells enriched from blood (not recorded which). This clonotype originated in a man between 18 and 35 years old who had recovered from COVID-19. The CDR3 region is CASSFLSSGRGLVSQPQHF. CDR3 coding DNA: TGTGCCAGCAGTTTCCTCTCCAGTGGCAGGGGGCTAGTAAGTCAGCCCCAGCATTTT.